Each of the 9 T cell receptor beta chains below was sequenced from the same sample in a study of beta chain features in type 1 diabetes. The entirety of the isolated RNA underwent reverse transcription, so expressed TCRB transcripts were sequenced. Some clones are missing from TCRdb's copy, which holds only in-frame ones; the method was immunoSEQ multiplex PCR. The data hold 300,000 or so clones, with 8% observed a single time. Sequencing used central memory CD4+ T cells from blood. Receptor source: a woman younger than 35 in good health.

The chain carries TRBV28 and TRBJ1-5; D ambiguous. Deletions cut 5 bases from V and 6 bases from J, with 8 bases between. CDR3 size: 12 residues. CDR1 and CDR2 from the germline V gene are MDHEN and SYDVKM. Here the CDR3 reads CASSVGAQPQHF. The CDR3 DNA reads TGTGCCAGCAGTGTAGGAGCTCAGCCCCAGCATTTT.

V gene TRBV5-1 combines with J gene TRBJ1-2; no clear D gene. Deletions cut 3 bases from V and 4 bases from J, with 16 bases between. CDR3 length equals 15 residues. Looked up from germline, CDR1 is SGHRS and CDR2 is YFSETQ. In DNA form, the CDR3 reads TGCGCCAGCAGCTGGTCCTCCGGGAGTCGCTATGGCTACACCTTC. This sequence encodes CASSWSSGSRYGYTF.

There are a few counts of this clone. The rearrangement links TRBV18 to TRBJ2-2; no clear D gene. The CDR3 runs 14 residues. Trimming cost V 5 bases and J 1 base, with 8 bases left between them. CDR1 and CDR2 (germline): KGHSH, LQKENI. The CDR3 nucleotides read TGTGCCAGCTCATGGAAAGAGAACACCGGGGAGCTGTTTTTT. Protein: CASSWKENTGELFF.

This clone was detected a few times. J is TRBJ2-1 and V is TRBV29-1, with D possibly being TRBD2 (6 bases). In germline, CDR1 is SQVTM, CDR2 ANQGSEA. This CDR3 spans 15 amino acids. The V gene lost 7 bases and the J gene lost 5 bases, with 21 bases spanning the gap. CDR3 sequence reads: CSAQRSREFDNEQFF. The DNA for the CDR3 is TGCAGCGCCCAGAGGTCCCGGGAGTTTGACAATGAGCAGTTCTTC.

This clone showed up just a few times. The chain links TRBV5-1 to TRBJ2-1; 14 bases match TRBD2. The trim removed 4 bases at V and 6 bases at J, leaving 9 bases unmatched. Germline assignment: CDR1 SGHRS and CDR2 YFSETQ. CDR3 length: 17 residues. CDR3: CASSPRAGTSGSNEQFF. DNA of the CDR3: TGCGCCAGCAGCCCACGAGCCGGGACTAGCGGGAGCAATGAGCAGTTCTTC.

The rearrangement joins TRBV6-1 to TRBJ1-5, with 7 positions matching TRBD1. The CDR3 contains 13 residues. After removal of 6 bases from V and 2 bases from J, the junction contained 1 base not matched to a gene. CDR1 is MNHNS and CDR2 is SASEGT in the germline V gene. DNA for the CDR3: TGTGCCAGCAGCGGGACAGGCAATCAGCCCCAGCATTTT. This sequence encodes CASSGTGNQPQHF.

This clone was counted a few times. Other DNA sequences in this sample translate to the same CDR3. This sequence joins TRBV5-1 and TRBJ2-3; D is tentatively TRBD1 or TRBD2 (5 bases each). The ends were cut back, 0 bases at V and 0 bases at J, with 5 bases in the middle. The germline gives CDR1 SGHRS, CDR2 YFSETQ. CDR3 size: 14 residues. The CDR3 bases are TGCGCCAGCAGCTTGGGGGACAGCACAGATACGCAGTATTTT. This gives the protein CASSLGDSTDTQYF.

On this clone: The same CDR3 arises from other DNA sequences in this sample as well. The chain carries TRBV7-9 and TRBJ2-5, with unresolved D. The CDR3 consists of 13 residues. The V gene lost 2 bases and the J gene lost 5 bases, with 9 bases spanning the gap. Germline CDR1 is SEHNR and CDR2 is FQNEAQ (reference sequence). The CDR3 DNA follows: TGTGCCAGCAGCTTATCCCTTGGGGAGACCCAGTACTTC. Residues: CASSLSLGETQYF.

The chain is built from TRBV14 and TRBJ2-6; tentatively, D is TRBD2 (6 bases). The CDR3 length is 15 residues. Trimming pared 4 bases from V and 13 bases from J, leaving 20 bases between. Germline V CDR1 and CDR2: SGHDN, FVKESK. The CDR3 region has the DNA TGTGCCAGCAGCCCACGTAGCCAGTCTGGGGGGGTCCTGACTTTC. It specifies CASSPRSQSGGVLTF.